This T cell receptor (beta chain) appears in the sequencing data of a study of cytotoxic CD8 clonotypes in ibrutinib-treated CLL. Whole-study results and caveats: Clonality, elevated at ibrutinib response, dropped back toward baseline at progression. Baseline levels of clonality went above those of age-matched healthy donors and moved with circulating CD8+ T-cell counts.

Depth targeted 1 in 200,000 to 1 in 1 million T cells, averaging roughly 9.7x coverage per clonotype. Produced via immunoSEQ multiplex PCR; TCRdb's table is partial and in-frame only. The data contain 60,000 to 70,000 clones, approximately 62% of them seen just once; the ten biggest clones take up about 15%. V lost 7 bases to trimming and J lost 3 bases; unmatched junction nucleotides: 9. Germline values: CDR1 SGHDT, CDR2 YYEEEE. This CDR3 region has 15 residues. This clone was picked up many times. The antigen is undetermined. Investigators sourced approximately 2 micrograms of genomic DNA from cryopreserved PBMCs for TCR beta libraries.

The receptor comes from a human donor with chronic lymphocytic leukemia. The specimen was PBMCs, collected after 12 months of ibrutinib treatment. The chain is built from TRBV5-6 and TRBJ1-4; 7 bases fit TRBD1. CDR3 region: CASSTGDDANEKLFF. CDR3 bases: TGTGCCAGCTCCACAGGGGATGATGCTAATGAAAAACTGTTTTTT.